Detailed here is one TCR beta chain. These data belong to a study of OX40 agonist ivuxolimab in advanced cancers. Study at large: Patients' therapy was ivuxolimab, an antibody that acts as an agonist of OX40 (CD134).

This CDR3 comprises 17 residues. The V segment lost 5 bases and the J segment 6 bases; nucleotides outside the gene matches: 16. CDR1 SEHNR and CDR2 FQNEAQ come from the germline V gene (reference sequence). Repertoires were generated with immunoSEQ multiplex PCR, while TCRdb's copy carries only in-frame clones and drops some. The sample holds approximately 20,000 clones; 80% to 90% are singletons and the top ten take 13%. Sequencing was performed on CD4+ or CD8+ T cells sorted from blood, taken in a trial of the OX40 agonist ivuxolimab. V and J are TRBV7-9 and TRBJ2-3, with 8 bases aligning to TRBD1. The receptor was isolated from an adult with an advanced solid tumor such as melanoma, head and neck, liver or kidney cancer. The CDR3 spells CASSGQGRTGTPDTQYF. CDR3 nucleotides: TGTGCCAGCAGCGGCCAAGGGCGGACAGGGACACCGGATACGCAGTATTTT.